The 10 T cell receptor beta chains listed next were all sequenced from one sample in a study of cytomegalovirus exposure and HLA in healthy donors. 60 Vbeta and 13 Jbeta primers were used in PCR. Sequencing was performed with immunoSEQ multiplex PCR; in TCRdb, only in-frame clones are kept and a portion is missing. This sample has some 140,000 clones; 65% to 80% occur once, and the top ten carry just over 8.5%. The sample consisted of PBMCs. The receptors shown here come from a woman between 45 and 65 years old in good health and CMV-seropositive.

V is TRBV11-2 and J is TRBJ1-2; the D gene is possibly TRBD1 (5 bases). CDR1 and CDR2 from the germline V gene are SGHAT and FQNNGV. CDR3 length: 14 amino acids. The ends were cut back, 4 bases at V and 8 bases at J, with 17 bases in the middle. The CDR3 nucleotides read TGTGCCAGCAGCTCTCCCGCAGGGCTGGGGGGCTACACCTTC. Residues: CASSSPAGLGGYTF.

CDR3 protein: CASSFSSQLDEQYF. DNA for the CDR3: TGTGCCAGCAGCTTTTCGAGCCAACTGGACGAGCAGTACTTC. V and J are TRBV7-9 and TRBJ2-7; D is undetermined. The V end lost 3 bases, the J end lost 5 bases, and 14 bases lay between the germline ends. The germline V gene has CDR1 SEHNR and CDR2 FQNEAQ (reference sequence). This CDR3 is 14 amino acids long. The full variable domain, rest sourced from reference TRBV7-9 and TRBJ2-7, is DTGVSQNPRHKITKRGQNVTFRCDPISEHNRLYWYRQTLGQGPEFLTYFQNEAQLEKSRLLSDRFSAERPKGSFSTLEIQRTEQGDSAMYLCASSFSSQLDEQYFGPGTRLTVT.

J is TRBJ2-2 and V is TRBV27; tentatively, D is TRBD1 (8 bases). There are 15 residues in the CDR3. CDR1 is MNHEY, CDR2 SMNVEV, per germline (reference sequence). V was trimmed by 4 bases and J by 4 bases, leaving 13 bases between them. In DNA, the CDR3 is TGTGCCAGCAGTTCAGGGGGCGGGGGCACCGGGGAGCTGTTTTTT. It codes for CASSSGGGGTGELFF.

This clone was observed a handful of times. The rearrangement uses TRBV2 and TRBJ1-2; D not certain. CDR3 length: 16 amino acids. V lost 3 bases to trimming and J lost 4 bases, with 18 bases between them. From germline, CDR1 is SNHLY and CDR2 FYNNEI. The CDR3 coding sequence is TGTGCCAGCAGTGAGGGTTATCCCTTAGAGGTCTATGGCTACACCTTC. It translates to CASSEGYPLEVYGYTF.

V and J are TRBV30 and TRBJ1-2; no firm D call. Trimming removed 8 bases at V and 3 bases at J, with 7 bases between. Germline V lookup: CDR1 GTSNPN, CDR2 SVGIG (reference sequence). CDR3 length equals 10 residues. For the CDR3, the DNA is TGTGCCATACAGCACTATGGCTACACCTTC. It encodes CAIQHYGYTF.

Written as DNA, the CDR3 is TGCAGCGTTGATTACGGGATGAACACTGAAGCTTTCTTT. Its translation is CSVDYGMNTEAFF. This sequence joins TRBV29-1 and TRBJ1-1, with D uncertain. CDR1 and CDR2 (germline): SQVTM, ANQGSEA. This CDR3 region has 13 residues. Trimming removed 3 bases from V and 0 bases from J, with 8 bases in between.

V gene TRBV18 combines with J gene TRBJ2-5; TRBD2 aligns across 7 bases. With 0 bases clipped from V and 2 bases from J, the junction kept 3 bases outside the gene matches. Per germline, CDR1 KGHSH and CDR2 LQKENI. The length of the CDR3 is 15 residues. The CDR3 region is CASSPPSGTQETQYF. CDR3 DNA: TGTGCCAGCTCACCACCGAGCGGGACTCAAGAGACCCAGTACTTC.

This clone came up a few times. Germline and junction disagree at one end, which may indicate a read error. The rearrangement joins TRBV11-2 to TRBJ1-3; 8 nucleotides match TRBD1. This CDR3 region has 16 residues. Looked up from germline, CDR1 is SGHAT and CDR2 is FQNNGV. The CDR3 DNA reads as TGTGCCAGCAGCCTAGACCAGGACAGGGCTGGAAACACCATATATTTT. It translates to CASSLDQDRAGNTIYF.

The chain combines TRBV6-4 with TRBJ2-2, with 7 bases that match TRBD2. CDR3 size: 13 residues. The trim removed 5 bases at V and 3 bases at J, leaving 0 bases unmatched. Germline V gives CDR1 MRHNA, CDR2 SNTAGT. The DNA of the CDR3 is TGTGCCAGCAGTAGCGGGGACACCGGGGAGCTGTTTTTT. Amino acids: CASSSGDTGELFF.

V usage is TRBV11-3 and J usage is TRBJ2-2, with TRBD1 matching over 9 bases. This CDR3 region has 15 residues. CDR1 and CDR2 from the germline V gene are SGHNT and YENEEA. The trim removed 1 base at V and 8 bases at J, leaving 5 bases unmatched. The CDR3 nucleotides are TGTGCCAGCAGCTTAGGGGGACAGGGTCCTGGGGAGCTGTTTTTT. Its protein is CASSLGGQGPGELFF.